The subject of this entry is one T cell receptor beta chain. Its antigen target is currently unknown. Base quality data are lacking; no much larger clone is found one base away. Taken from cysteine to phenylalanine, the CDR3 has 15 residues. Only the CDR3 portion is preserved as DNA: 45 bases, with reading frame beginning at the first base. Sequences GTSNPN (CDR1) and SVGIG (CDR2) are obtained from the germline V gene (reference sequence). Cut back by 3 bases and 0 bases, the V and J ends lie 11 bases apart. Libraries came from the immunoSEQ multiplex PCR assay. To provide template for TCR sequencing, every sample had RNA extracted and reverse transcribed into cDNA. First-strand cDNA was synthesized using SuperScript III with a 2:1 mix of oligo-dT and random hexamers. A synthetic immune receptor repertoire was used to gauge amplification bias, and whatever bias remained was removed computationally. The published analysis was carried out like this. Raw reads were preprocessed for error removal, and CDR3 was defined according to IMGT conventions as running from the conserved cysteine to phenylalanine. Clonality was computed as 1 minus the Shannon entropy, with the entropy normalized by log2 of the number of productive unique TCRs. Whether each scalp clone was CD4 or CD8 was inferred by checking scalp TCRbeta sequences against the CD4 and CD8 repertoires from sorted blood. TCRdb took this table from immuneACCESS and kept in-frame rearrangements with V and J called. Such tables lack part of the clones; where checked against another copy, unresolved V genes explain under half of the gap, and the rest is unexplained. The D gene and trimming were derived from the DNA, and the V and J assignments and clone size from that table. This sample gives about 120,000 clones in total; 53% of them show up just once. The ten largest clones add up to 0.46% of the sample.

The entry originates in a study of CD8+ T cells in alopecia areata (dated by TCRdb to between 2017 and 2018). In terms of the full investigation: The treated patients took part in an open-label pilot trial in which moderate-to-severe alopecia areata was treated with oral tofacitinib at 5 to 10 mg twice daily. Patients received tofacitinib for 6 to 18 months and were then followed off drug for 6 months to check for delayed response and recurrence. In treated patients, disease severity was measured using the SALT score, which gives the percentage of scalp surface area affected. In both human patients and the C3H/HeJ mouse model, the study applied high-throughput TCRbeta sequencing to look at T cell clonal expansion in alopecia areata. Scalp tissue and sorted CD4+ and CD8+ peripheral blood T cells from patchy and totalis/universalis alopecia areata patients and from healthy controls were covered by human TCRbeta sequencing. Biopsies were taken from tofacitinib-treated patients at baseline and again at 4 and 24 weeks into treatment, and several of those patients also had a later scalp biopsy. Clonality in the scalp was compared among normal scalp (n=4), patchy alopecia areata scalp (n=8), and alopecia totalis/universalis scalp (n=8). RNA was obtained with the PAXgene miRNA kit for fixed scalp, the miRNeasy kit for PBMCs, and the RNeasy kit for mouse skin. TCRbeta CDR3 regions were amplified by immunoSEQ multiplex PCR using 35 Vbeta forward and 13 Jbeta reverse primers. The research as a whole found: Because the treated cohort was small and included a single nonresponder, larger studies are needed to assess links between baseline CD8+ expansion and response. Unlike mouse skin, where gammadelta T cells dominate, normal human skin contains resident alphabeta T cells that get sequenced too, which complicates analysis of the scalp TCR repertoire. Scalp clonality and the number of expanded CD8+ clones among the top 100 scalp clones were significantly decreased by tofacitinib. Compared with normal scalp, lesional scalp, particularly in alopecia totalis/universalis, had higher clonality and more expanded CD8+ clones, which suggests antigenic drive. TCR sequences shared between patients were less clear than in mice, possibly partly because of HLA diversity in the patient population. During tofacitinib treatment, many expanded lesional clones stuck around in both scalp and blood, and this persistence may partly explain why relapse happens after treatment is stopped.

In the paper's terms, the time point label means: around 28 days on oral tofacitinib. The treatment or condition label on this specimen signifies: oral pan-JAK inhibitor, 5-10 mg twice daily. Peripheral blood and lesional scalp punch biopsies were obtained from patients with alopecia areata. PBMCs were isolated by density centrifugation and stained for CD3, CD4 and CD8, and CD4+ and CD8+ T cells were sorted on a FACSAria. Source: CD4+ T cells sorted from blood, taken at week 4, from a patient treated with tofacitinib. This sequence originates from a human donor with alopecia areata. The rearrangement combines TRBV30 with TRBJ1-4; the D gene identity is not certain. The CDR3 protein sequence reads: CAWSTLWATNEKLFF. The DNA sequence follows: TGTGCCTGGAGCACCCTTTGGGCAACTAATGAAAAACTGTTTTTT.